A single sample is the source of the 28 T cell receptor beta chains below, sequenced in a study of blood T cell repertoires in COVID-19. Profiling relied on immunoSEQ multiplex PCR, and the TCRdb table lists in-frame clones only, not all of them. Of around 130,000 clones detected, approximately 80% appear once; the ten largest clones hold 16%. Sequences were obtained from peripheral blood. Source of these receptors: a man aged 50-59 years with acute or convalescent COVID-19.

The CDR3 DNA follows: TGCGCCAGCAGCTTGGCCGGGGGGGACTCTGGGGCCAACGTCCTGACTTTC. It encodes CASSLAGGDSGANVLTF. The V call is TRBV5-1, the J call TRBJ2-6; 8 positions match TRBD2. After removal of 0 bases from V and 0 bases from J, the junction contained 2 bases not matched to a gene. From germline, CDR1 is SGHRS and CDR2 YFSETQ. The CDR3 sequence is 17 residues long.

The rearrangement uses TRBV29-1 and TRBJ2-1; 7 nucleotides match TRBD1. Germline CDR1 SQVTM, CDR2 ANQGSEA. V dropped 6 bases and J dropped 7; count of bases not matched to a gene: 12. There are 14 residues in the CDR3. The CDR3 protein is CSVLRGPLANEQFF. The CDR3 region has the DNA TGCAGCGTATTAAGGGGGCCCCTCGCGAATGAGCAGTTCTTC.

A note on this clone: At the DNA level, this CDR3 is encoded by other sequences in the same sample as well. The chain couples TRBV18 to TRBJ1-2; unclear D gene. This CDR3 is built from 14 residues. Per germline, CDR1 KGHSH and CDR2 LQKENI. V was pared by 3 bases and J by 2 bases, with 10 bases between. CDR3 in amino acids: CASSPSTENYGYTF. The CDR3 DNA sequence: TGTGCCAGCTCACCTAGTACAGAGAACTATGGCTACACCTTC.

This chain links TRBV3-1 (or the pseudogene TRBV3-2) with TRBJ1-1; tentatively, D is TRBD1 (5 bases). The ends were cut back, 0 bases at V and 4 bases at J, with 15 bases in the middle. The CDR3 consists of 16 residues. Germline values: CDR1 LGHDT, CDR2 YNNKEL (reference sequence). In nucleotides, the CDR3 is TGTGCCAGCAGCCAAGATAGTCAGGGTATGGTCACTGAAGCTTTCTTT. It yields the protein CASSQDSQGMVTEAFF.

This sequence joins TRBV29-1 and TRBJ1-1; D might be TRBD1 (5 bases). This CDR3 is 12 amino acids long. CDR1 SQVTM and CDR2 ANQGSEA come from the germline V gene. V lost 7 bases and J lost 1, with 10 bases in between. The CDR3 sequence: CSAGRANTEAFF. Here the CDR3 DNA reads TGCAGCGCGGGGCGGGCGAACACTGAAGCTTTCTTT. Looking up the rest from reference TRBV29-1 and TRBJ1-1 gives the full variable domain: SAVISQKPSRDICQRGTSLTIQCQVDSQVTMMFWYRQQPGQSLTLIATANQGSEATYESGFVIDKFPISRPNLTFSTLTVSNMSPEDSSIYLCSAGRANTEAFFGQGTRLTVV.

V is TRBV30 and J is TRBJ2-2; TRBD1 matches at 8 bases. Trimming removed 0 bases from V and 4 bases from J; junction bases left unmatched: 4. This CDR3 has 15 residues. Germline V CDR1 and CDR2: GTSNPN, SVGIG (reference sequence). Written as DNA, the CDR3 is TGTGCCTGGAGTGTAAGGGACAGGACCACCGGGGAGCTGTTTTTT. Translation: CAWSVRDRTTGELFF.

The rearrangement links TRBV30 to TRBJ1-1; D may be TRBD1 (6 bases). With 8 bases removed from V and 0 bases from J, the gap between germline ends came to 16 bases. Germline V CDR1 and CDR2: GTSNPN, SVGIG (reference sequence). The CDR3 runs 14 residues. CDR3 coding DNA: TGTGCCGGGGAAAGGGGGTTCATGAACACTGAAGCTTTCTTT. Translating gives CAGERGFMNTEAFF. The full variable domain, completed using reference TRBV30 and TRBJ1-1, is SQTIHQWPATLVQPVGSPLSLECTVEGTSNPNLYWYRQAAGRGLQLLFYSVGIGQISSEVPQNLSASRPQDRQFILSSKKLLLSDSGFYLCAGERGFMNTEAFFGQGTRLTVV.

The count of this clone is one. The V gene is TRBV2, the J gene TRBJ2-7; 8 bases align to TRBD2. Germline V lookup: CDR1 SNHLY, CDR2 FYNNEI. V trimming: 6 bases; J trimming: 6 bases; junction bases outside the gene matches: 10. The CDR3 spans 14 residues. The CDR3 DNA is TGTGCCAGCAGGGTTACAGTGGCGGGGGGCGAGCAGTACTTC. Its protein product is CASRVTVAGGEQYF.

This clone has just a few counts. The gene calls are TRBV4-1 and TRBJ2-7, with 7 positions matching TRBD2. There are 14 residues in the CDR3. V gave up 2 bases and J gave up 2 bases; unmatched junction bases: 3. Per germline, CDR1 MGHRA and CDR2 YSYEKL. CDR3 loop: CASSQTGGAYEQYF. Written as DNA, the CDR3 is TGCGCCAGCAGCCAAACGGGGGGTGCCTACGAGCAGTACTTC.

Turning to this clone: At one of its ends the junction is not consistent with the germline gene, which may arise from a read error. This chain connects TRBV2 to TRBJ1-3; D is unresolved. The CDR3 sequence is 14 residues long. CDR1 is SNHLY, CDR2 FYNNEI, per germline. Written as DNA, the CDR3 is TGTGCCAGCAGAGAAGGCGTCTCTGGAAACACCATATATTTT. It specifies CASREGVSGNTIYF.

This chain uses TRBV18 with TRBJ1-5; 8 bases line up with TRBD1. The CDR3 consists of 14 residues. V was pared by 5 bases and J by 2 bases, with 2 bases of the junction left unmatched. Germline V lookup: CDR1 KGHSH, CDR2 LQKENI. This CDR3 reads CASSSGQGNQPQHF. CDR3 DNA: TGTGCCAGCTCATCGGGACAGGGCAATCAGCCCCAGCATTTT.

Only a few counts were recorded for this clone. The chain is built from TRBV4-2 and TRBJ1-4; D is perhaps TRBD1 (5 bases). There are 16 residues in the CDR3. CDR1 is LGHNA and CDR2 is YNFKEQ in the germline V gene. V shed 2 bases and J shed 8 bases, with 18 bases lying between them. For the CDR3, the DNA is TGTGCCAGCAGCCAATTTAATAACGCGGGGGGAGAAAAACTGTTTTTT. It encodes CASSQFNNAGGEKLFF.

The count of this clone is one. The chain employs TRBV10-3 and TRBJ1-5; TRBD1 matches at 9 bases. Per the germline V gene, CDR1 is ENHRY and CDR2 is SYGVKD. The length of the CDR3 is 17 residues. The J segment lost 2 bases and the V segment lost 11 bases, leaving 16 bases of the junction unmatched. The CDR3 nucleotides read TGTGCCTCCCACGGGACAGGGTCGGAGTTCGGCAATCAGCCCCAGCATTTT. It is translated as CASHGTGSEFGNQPQHF.

The gene calls are TRBV27 and TRBJ1-6; D uncertain. V gave up 4 bases and J gave up 7 bases, with 17 bases separating them. The CDR3 is made up of 16 amino acids. CDR1 is MNHEY, CDR2 SMNVEV, per germline (reference sequence). CDR3 nucleotides: TGTGCCAGCAGTTCCACACGGACTGCCACCAATTCACCCCTCCACTTT. It encodes CASSSTRTATNSPLHF.

This clone was detected a few times. The rearrangement joins TRBV5-6 to TRBJ1-6; 10 nucleotides agree with TRBD1. The CDR3 covers 16 residues. With V trimmed by 3 bases and J by 9 bases, 9 bases remained unmatched. From germline, CDR1 is SGHDT and CDR2 YYEEEE. The CDR3 protein is CASSSRDRGLGSPLHF. The CDR3 DNA sequence: TGTGCCAGCAGCTCTCGCGACAGGGGGCTCGGTTCACCCCTCCACTTT.

Only a few counts were recorded for this clone. This chain uses TRBV20-1 with TRBJ2-2; perhaps TRBD1 as D (6 bases). The CDR3 is made up of 15 amino acids. The germline V gene encodes CDR1 DFQATT and CDR2 SNEGSKA (reference sequence). Trimming took 3 bases from V and 2 from J, leaving 13 bases between them. CDR3 in DNA: TGCAGTGCTAGTAAGGCAGGGGATAACACCGGGGAGCTGTTTTTT. Residues: CSASKAGDNTGELFF.

This clone was seen just once. J is TRBJ2-1 and V is TRBV5-1; D gene ambiguous. The CDR3 covers 15 residues. The V gene's germline CDR1 is SGHRS and CDR2 YFSETQ. The V end was cut by 1 base, the J end by 6 bases, with 14 bases between. As DNA, the CDR3 is TGCGCCAGCAGCTTGAGTCAGGTTTCTGGCAATGAGCAGTTCTTC. It is translated as CASSLSQVSGNEQFF.

This chain uses TRBV7-9 with TRBJ2-5, with TRBD2 matching 10 bases. CDR3 length: 16 residues. The germline gives CDR1 SEHNR, CDR2 FQNEAQ (reference sequence). With V trimmed by 5 bases and J by 5 bases, 11 bases remained unmatched. The CDR3 reads CASSLPGAGGQETQYF. The CDR3 DNA sequence: TGTGCCAGCAGCCTCCCAGGAGCGGGGGGGCAGGAGACCCAGTACTTC.

The chain links TRBV11-2 to TRBJ1-1, with D unclear. Per the germline V gene, CDR1 is SGHAT and CDR2 is FQNNGV. V was shortened by 0 bases and J by 5 bases, with 7 bases between the two germline ends. The CDR3 consists of 13 residues. The CDR3 DNA reads as TGTGCCAGCAGCTTAGAGAGGGAAACTGAAGCTTTCTTT. This gives the protein CASSLERETEAFF.

This clone was seen only a few times. The genes are TRBV5-4 and TRBJ1-1; a weak D match, TRBD1 (6 bases). The CDR3 totals 15 residues. The germline CDR1 and CDR2 sequences are SGHNT and YYREEE (reference sequence). V was clipped by 4 bases and J by 4 bases, with 17 bases between them. The CDR3 reads CASSNQQGLGTEAFF. CDR3 sequence (DNA): TGTGCCAGCAGCAACCAACAGGGTTTGGGCACTGAAGCTTTCTTT.

The chain employs TRBV5-1 and TRBJ2-2; perhaps TRBD1 as D (5 bases). From germline, CDR1 is SGHRS and CDR2 YFSETQ. V dropped 0 bases and J dropped 2 bases, with 14 bases sitting between them. CDR3 size: 17 residues. CDR3: CASSLVGQGANTGELFF. CDR3 bases: TGCGCCAGCAGCTTGGTGGGGCAGGGCGCTAACACCGGGGAGCTGTTTTTT.

The genes are TRBV5-1 and TRBJ2-5; D is perhaps TRBD2 (5 bases). In germline, CDR1 is SGHRS, CDR2 YFSETQ. V was clipped by 5 bases and J by 5 bases, with 13 bases between them. This CDR3 is 13 amino acids long. CDR3 in DNA: TGCGCCAGCAGTCGGCAAGCGGATGAGACCCAGTACTTC. It translates to CASSRQADETQYF.

The genes are TRBV3-1 (or the pseudogene TRBV3-2) and TRBJ2-3, with 11 bases matching TRBD2. V gave up 5 bases and J gave up 4 bases; unmatched junction bases: 8. The CDR3 is made up of 16 amino acids. Germline-derived CDR1 and CDR2 are LGHDT and YNNKEL (reference sequence). The CDR3 sequence: CASSNLAGGGADTQYF. The CDR3 DNA is TGTGCCAGCAGCAATCTAGCGGGGGGTGGGGCAGATACGCAGTATTTT.

V gene TRBV5-1 combines with J gene TRBJ2-2; tentatively, D is TRBD2 (7 bases). V was cut by 6 bases and J by 3 bases, with 18 bases left in between. Germline assignment: CDR1 SGHRS and CDR2 YFSETQ. This CDR3 spans 16 amino acids. The CDR3 DNA is TGCGCCAGCACTCCGGAGGGGGGGCTCTACACCGGGGAGCTGTTTTTT. This codes for CASTPEGGLYTGELFF.

The V and J genes are TRBV5-6 and TRBJ2-5, with D perhaps TRBD1 (5 bases). The V gene's germline CDR1 is SGHDT and CDR2 YYEEEE. CDR3 size: 15 residues. Between the trimmed V and J ends, which lost 3 bases and 5 bases, there was a span of 17 bases. CDR3 DNA sequence: TGTGCCAGCAGCTCTCCGTTACAGGCCGGGGAGACCCAGTACTTC. This translates into CASSSPLQAGETQYF.

V usage is TRBV30 and J usage is TRBJ2-2, with 9 nucleotides matching TRBD1. Germline V gene lookup returns CDR1 GTSNPN and CDR2 SVGIG (reference sequence). CDR3 size: 15 residues. Germline trimming cut 2 bases from V and 7 bases from J; bases unmatched to any gene: 8. The CDR3 loop reads CAWSTGQGPIGELFF. CDR3 nucleotides: TGTGCCTGGAGTACGGGACAGGGTCCGATCGGGGAGCTGTTTTTT. The full variable domain, rest sourced from reference TRBV30 and TRBJ2-2, is SQTIHQWPATLVQPVGSPLSLECTVEGTSNPNLYWYRQAAGRGLQLLFYSVGIGQISSEVPQNLSASRPQDRQFILSSKKLLLSDSGFYLCAWSTGQGPIGELFFGEGSRLTVL.

The chain joins TRBV9 to TRBJ1-6, with D possibly being TRBD1 (5 bases). Trimming removed 2 bases from V and 8 bases from J, with 11 bases in between. Germline values: CDR1 SGDLS, CDR2 YYNGEE. The CDR3 is 14 amino acids. The CDR3: CASSVQGGDSPLHF. DNA of the CDR3: TGTGCCAGCAGCGTCCAGGGCGGAGATTCACCCCTCCACTTT.

The V call is TRBV6-1, the J call TRBJ1-5; D call uncertain. The CDR3 spans 13 residues. Germline V CDR1 and CDR2: MNHNS, SASEGT. V lost 1 base and J lost 7, with 8 bases in between. In nucleotides, the CDR3 is TGTGCCAGCAGTGAAGGGGTGCGGCAGCCCCAGCATTTT. Its protein is CASSEGVRQPQHF.